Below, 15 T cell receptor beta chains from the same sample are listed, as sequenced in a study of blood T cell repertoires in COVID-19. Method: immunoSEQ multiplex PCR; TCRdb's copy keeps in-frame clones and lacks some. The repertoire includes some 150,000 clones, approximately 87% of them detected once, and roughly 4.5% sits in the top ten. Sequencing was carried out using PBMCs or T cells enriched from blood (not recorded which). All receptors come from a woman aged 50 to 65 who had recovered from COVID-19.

CDR3 protein: CASSPEGSLNTEAFF. The DNA of the CDR3 is TGTGCCAGCAGCCCTGAGGGATCCCTGAACACTGAAGCTTTCTTT. J is TRBJ1-1 and V is TRBV7-9; no firm D call. Germline V lookup: CDR1 SEHNR, CDR2 FQNEAQ (reference sequence). CDR3 length equals 15 residues. V was shortened by 5 bases and J by 0 bases, with 13 bases between the two germline ends.

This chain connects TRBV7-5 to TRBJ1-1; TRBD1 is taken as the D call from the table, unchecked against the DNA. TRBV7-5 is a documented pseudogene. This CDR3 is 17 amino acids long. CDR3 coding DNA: TGTGTCAGAAGCTTTGAGAGGCAGGGGTCGTATTGGGTTGAAGCTTTCTTT. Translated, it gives CVRSFERQGSYWVEAFF.

This chain's CDR3 is CASSTGQAEAFF. CDR3 sequence (DNA): TGTGCCAGCAGCACCGGACAGGCCGAAGCTTTCTTT. The chain has TRBV12-3 or TRBV12-4 and TRBJ1-1; 7 bases align to TRBD1. Losses at the gene ends were 6 bases for V and 8 bases for J; bases not matched to a gene: 6. The CDR3 runs to 12 residues.

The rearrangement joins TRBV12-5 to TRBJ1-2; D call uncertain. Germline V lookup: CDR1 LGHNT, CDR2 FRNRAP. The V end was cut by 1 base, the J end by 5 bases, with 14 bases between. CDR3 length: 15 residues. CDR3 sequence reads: CASGLDRRVGYGYTF. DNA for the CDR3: TGTGCTAGTGGTTTGGACCGACGGGTTGGGTATGGCTACACCTTC.

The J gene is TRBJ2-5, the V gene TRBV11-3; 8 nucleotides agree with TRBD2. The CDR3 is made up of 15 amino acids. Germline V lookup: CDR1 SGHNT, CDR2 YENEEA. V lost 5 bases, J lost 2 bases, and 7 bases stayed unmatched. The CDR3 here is CASSPGLDRQETQYF. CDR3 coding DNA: TGTGCCAGCAGCCCGGGACTAGACAGGCAAGAGACCCAGTACTTC. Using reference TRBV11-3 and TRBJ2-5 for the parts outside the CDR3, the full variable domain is EAGVVQSPRYKIIEKKQPVAFWCNPISGHNTLYWYLQNLGQGPELLIRYENEEAVDDSQLPKDRFSAERLKGVDSTLKIQPAELGDSAVYLCASSPGLDRQETQYFGPGTRLLVL.

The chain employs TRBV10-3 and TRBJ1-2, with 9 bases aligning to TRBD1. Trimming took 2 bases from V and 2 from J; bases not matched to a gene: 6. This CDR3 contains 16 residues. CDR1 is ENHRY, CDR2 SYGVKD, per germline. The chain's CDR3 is CAISEPTGGGNYGYTF. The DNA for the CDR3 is TGTGCCATCAGTGAGCCTACAGGGGGCGGCAACTATGGCTACACCTTC.

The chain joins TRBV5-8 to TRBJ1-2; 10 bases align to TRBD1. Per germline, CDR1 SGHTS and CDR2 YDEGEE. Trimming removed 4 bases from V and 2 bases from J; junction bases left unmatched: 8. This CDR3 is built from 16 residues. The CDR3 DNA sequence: TGTGCCAGCAGCAAACGGACAGGGGGGTCGAACTATGGCTACACCTTC. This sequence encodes CASSKRTGGSNYGYTF.

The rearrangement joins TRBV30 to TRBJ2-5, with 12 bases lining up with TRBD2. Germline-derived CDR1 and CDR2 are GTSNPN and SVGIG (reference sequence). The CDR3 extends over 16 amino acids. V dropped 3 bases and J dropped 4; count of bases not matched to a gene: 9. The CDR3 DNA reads TGTGCCTGGAGCTTGCTAGCGGGAGGGCGAGGAGAGACCCAGTACTTC. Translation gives CAWSLLAGGRGETQYF.

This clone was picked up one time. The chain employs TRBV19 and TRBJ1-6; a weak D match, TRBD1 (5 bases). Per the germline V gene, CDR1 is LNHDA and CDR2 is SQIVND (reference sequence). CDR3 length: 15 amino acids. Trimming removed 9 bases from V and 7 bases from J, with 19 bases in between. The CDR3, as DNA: TGTGCCAGCCAGGCCAGGGTGACAGCCAATTCACCCCTCCACTTT. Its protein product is CASQARVTANSPLHF.

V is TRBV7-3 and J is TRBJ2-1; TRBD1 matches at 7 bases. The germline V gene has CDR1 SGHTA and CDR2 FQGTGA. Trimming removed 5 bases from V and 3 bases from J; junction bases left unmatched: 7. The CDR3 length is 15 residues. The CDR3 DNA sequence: TGTGCCAGCAGCCCAGGGACAGCATTCTACAATGAGCAGTTCTTC. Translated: CASSPGTAFYNEQFF.

The CDR3 nucleotides read TGCAGCGTTACCCCCCCAGGTCAGCCCCAGCATTTT. Its protein is CSVTPPGQPQHF. The genes are TRBV29-1 and TRBJ1-5; D ambiguous. The CDR3 is 12 amino acids. Germline V gene data show CDR1 as SQVTM and CDR2 as ANQGSEA. V was pared by 5 bases and J by 6 bases, with 11 bases between.

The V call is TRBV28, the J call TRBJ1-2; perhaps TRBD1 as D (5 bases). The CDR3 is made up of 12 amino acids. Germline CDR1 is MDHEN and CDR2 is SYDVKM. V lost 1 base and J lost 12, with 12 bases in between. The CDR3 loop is CASSLSPRVHTF. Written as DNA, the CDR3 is TGTGCCAGCAGTTTATCCCCCAGGGTGCACACCTTC.

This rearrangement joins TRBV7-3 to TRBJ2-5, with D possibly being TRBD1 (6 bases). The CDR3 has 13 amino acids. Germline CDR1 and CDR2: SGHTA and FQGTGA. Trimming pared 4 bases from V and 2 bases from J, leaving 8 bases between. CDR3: CASSSQGQETQYF. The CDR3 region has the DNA TGTGCCAGCAGCTCCCAGGGGCAAGAGACCCAGTACTTC.

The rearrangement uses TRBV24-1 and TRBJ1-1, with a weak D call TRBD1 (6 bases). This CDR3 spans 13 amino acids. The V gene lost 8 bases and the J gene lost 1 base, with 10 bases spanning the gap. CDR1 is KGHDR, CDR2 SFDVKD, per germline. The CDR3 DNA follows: TGTGCCACCACAGGGGCCGCGAACACTGAAGCTTTCTTT. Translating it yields CATTGAANTEAFF.

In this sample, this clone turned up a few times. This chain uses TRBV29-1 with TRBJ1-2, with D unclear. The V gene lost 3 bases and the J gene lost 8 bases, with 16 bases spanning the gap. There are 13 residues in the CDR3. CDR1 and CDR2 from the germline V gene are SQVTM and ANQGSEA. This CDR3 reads CSVEGGGSIGYTF. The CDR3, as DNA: TGCAGCGTTGAGGGAGGCGGCTCCATCGGCTACACCTTC.